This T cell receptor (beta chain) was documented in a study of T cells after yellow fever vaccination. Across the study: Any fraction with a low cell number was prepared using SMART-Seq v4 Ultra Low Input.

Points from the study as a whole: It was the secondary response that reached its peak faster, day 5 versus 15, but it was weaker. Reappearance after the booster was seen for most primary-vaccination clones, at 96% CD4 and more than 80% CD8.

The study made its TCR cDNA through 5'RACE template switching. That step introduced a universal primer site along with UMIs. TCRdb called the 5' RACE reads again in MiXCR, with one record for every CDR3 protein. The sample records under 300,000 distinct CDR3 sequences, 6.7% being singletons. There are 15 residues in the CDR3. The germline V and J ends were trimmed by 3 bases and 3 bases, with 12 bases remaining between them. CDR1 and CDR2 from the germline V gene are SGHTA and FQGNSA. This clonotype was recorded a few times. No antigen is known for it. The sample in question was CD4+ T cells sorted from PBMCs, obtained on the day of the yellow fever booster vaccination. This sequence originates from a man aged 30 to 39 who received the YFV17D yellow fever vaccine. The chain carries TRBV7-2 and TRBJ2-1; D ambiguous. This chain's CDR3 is CASSFGRSLYNEQFF. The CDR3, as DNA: TGTGCCAGCAGCTTTGGCAGATCCCTCTACAATGAGCAGTTCTTC.